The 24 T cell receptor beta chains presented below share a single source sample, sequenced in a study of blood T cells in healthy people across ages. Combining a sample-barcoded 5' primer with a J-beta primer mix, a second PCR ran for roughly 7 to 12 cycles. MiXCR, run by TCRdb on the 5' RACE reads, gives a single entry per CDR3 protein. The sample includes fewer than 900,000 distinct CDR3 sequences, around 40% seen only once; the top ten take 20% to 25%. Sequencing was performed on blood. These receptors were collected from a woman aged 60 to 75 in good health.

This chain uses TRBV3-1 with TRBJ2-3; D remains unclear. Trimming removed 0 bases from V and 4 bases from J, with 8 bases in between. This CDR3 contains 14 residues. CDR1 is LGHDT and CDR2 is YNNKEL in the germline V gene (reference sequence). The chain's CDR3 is CASSQDLVSDTQYF. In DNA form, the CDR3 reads TGTGCCAGCAGCCAAGATCTGGTCTCAGATACGCAGTATTTT.

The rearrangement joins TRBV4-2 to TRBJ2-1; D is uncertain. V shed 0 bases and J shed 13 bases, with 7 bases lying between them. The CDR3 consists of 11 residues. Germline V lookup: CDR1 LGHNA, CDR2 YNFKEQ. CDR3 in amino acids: CASSQEVQQFF. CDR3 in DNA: TGTGCCAGCAGCCAAGAGGTCCAACAGTTCTTC.

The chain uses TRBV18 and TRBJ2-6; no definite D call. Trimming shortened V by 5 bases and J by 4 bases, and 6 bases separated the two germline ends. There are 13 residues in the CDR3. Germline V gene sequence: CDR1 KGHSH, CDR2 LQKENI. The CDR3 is CASSSEGANVLTF. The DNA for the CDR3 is TGTGCCAGCTCATCCGAGGGGGCCAACGTCCTGACTTTC.

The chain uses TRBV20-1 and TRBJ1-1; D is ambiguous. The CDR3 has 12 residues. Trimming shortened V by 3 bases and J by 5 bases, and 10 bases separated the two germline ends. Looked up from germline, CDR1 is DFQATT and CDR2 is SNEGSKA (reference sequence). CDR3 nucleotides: TGCAGTGCTAGCCGCAGTAAAACTGAAGCTTTCTTT. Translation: CSASRSKTEAFF.

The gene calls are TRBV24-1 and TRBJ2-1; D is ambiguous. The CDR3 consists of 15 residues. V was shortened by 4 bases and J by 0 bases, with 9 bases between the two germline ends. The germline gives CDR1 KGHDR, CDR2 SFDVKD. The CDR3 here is CATSDWADSYNEQFF. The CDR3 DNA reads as TGTGCCACCAGTGACTGGGCGGACTCCTACAATGAGCAGTTCTTC.

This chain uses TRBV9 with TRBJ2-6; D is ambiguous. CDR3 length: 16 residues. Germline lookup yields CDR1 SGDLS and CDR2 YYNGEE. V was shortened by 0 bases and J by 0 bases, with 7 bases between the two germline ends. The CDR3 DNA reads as TGTGCCAGCAGCGTAGGCCGGAACTCTGGGGCCAACGTCCTGACTTTC. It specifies CASSVGRNSGANVLTF.

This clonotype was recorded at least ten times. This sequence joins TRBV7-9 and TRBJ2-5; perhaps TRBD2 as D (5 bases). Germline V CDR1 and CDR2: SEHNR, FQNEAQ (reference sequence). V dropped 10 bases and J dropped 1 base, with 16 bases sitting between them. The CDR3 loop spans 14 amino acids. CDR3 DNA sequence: TGTGCCACCTTTAGAACGGGGATCCAAGAGACCCAGTACTTC. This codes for CATFRTGIQETQYF.

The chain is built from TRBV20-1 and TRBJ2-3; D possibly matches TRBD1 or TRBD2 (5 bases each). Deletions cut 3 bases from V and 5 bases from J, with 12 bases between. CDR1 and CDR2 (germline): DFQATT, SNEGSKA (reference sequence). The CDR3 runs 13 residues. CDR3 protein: CSASGTWGDTQYF. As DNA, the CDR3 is TGCAGTGCTAGCGGGACCTGGGGAGATACGCAGTATTTT.

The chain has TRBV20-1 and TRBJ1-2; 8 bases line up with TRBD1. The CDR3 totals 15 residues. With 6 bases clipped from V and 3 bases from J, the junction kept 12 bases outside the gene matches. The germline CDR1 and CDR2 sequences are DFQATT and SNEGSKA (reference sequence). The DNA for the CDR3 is TGCAGTGCCCCAGGGACAGGCGGGTCGGACTATGGCTACACCTTC. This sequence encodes CSAPGTGGSDYGYTF.

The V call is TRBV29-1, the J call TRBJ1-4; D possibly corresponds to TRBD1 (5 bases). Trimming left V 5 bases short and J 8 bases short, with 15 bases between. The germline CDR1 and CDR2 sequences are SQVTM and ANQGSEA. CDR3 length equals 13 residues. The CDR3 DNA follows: TGCAGCGTTTCAGCCCAGGGTTACGAAAAACTGTTTTTT. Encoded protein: CSVSAQGYEKLFF.

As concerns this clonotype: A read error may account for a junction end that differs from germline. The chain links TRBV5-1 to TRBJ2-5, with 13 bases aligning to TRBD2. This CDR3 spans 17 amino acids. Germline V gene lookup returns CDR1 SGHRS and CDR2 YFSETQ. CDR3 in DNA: TGCGCCAGCAGCTCCGAGGGACTAGCGGGAAAACAAGGGACCCAGTACTTC. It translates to CASSSEGLAGKQGTQYF.

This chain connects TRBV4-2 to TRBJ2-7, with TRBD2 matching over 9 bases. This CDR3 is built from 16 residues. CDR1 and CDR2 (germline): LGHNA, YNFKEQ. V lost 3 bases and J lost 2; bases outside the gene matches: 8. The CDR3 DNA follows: TGTGCCAGCAGCCAGGATTCGACTAGCGGAACCTACGAGCAGTACTTC. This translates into CASSQDSTSGTYEQYF.

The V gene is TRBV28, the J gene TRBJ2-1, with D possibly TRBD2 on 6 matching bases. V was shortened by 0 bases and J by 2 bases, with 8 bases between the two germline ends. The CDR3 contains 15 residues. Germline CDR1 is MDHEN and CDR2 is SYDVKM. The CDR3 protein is CASSLWGEAYNEQFF. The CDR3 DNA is TGTGCCAGCAGTTTATGGGGGGAGGCCTACAATGAGCAGTTCTTC.

In DNA, the CDR3 is TGCAGTGCTCGACCGATCGCCGGAGGGGGAGCCAAAAACATTCAGTACTTC. Protein sequence: CSARPIAGGGAKNIQYF. The chain links TRBV20-1 to TRBJ2-4; tentatively, D is TRBD1 or TRBD2 (6 bases each). Germline CDR1 DFQATT, CDR2 SNEGSKA (reference sequence). V shed 5 bases and J shed 0 bases, with 20 bases lying between them. The CDR3 is 17 amino acids.

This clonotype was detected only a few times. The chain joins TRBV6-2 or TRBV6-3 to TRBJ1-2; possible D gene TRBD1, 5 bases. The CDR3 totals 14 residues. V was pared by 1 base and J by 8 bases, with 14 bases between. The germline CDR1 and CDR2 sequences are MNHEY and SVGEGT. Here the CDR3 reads CASSYFDRPWGYTF. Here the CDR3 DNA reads TGTGCCAGCAGTTACTTCGACAGACCCTGGGGCTACACCTTC.

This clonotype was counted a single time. CDR3 sequence reads: CASSEGQDRIQYF. In DNA, the CDR3 is TGCGCCAGCAGCGAGGGACAGGATCGCATTCAGTACTTC. This chain connects TRBV5-1 to TRBJ2-4, with 8 bases lining up with TRBD1. V lost 4 bases, J lost 9 bases, and 6 bases stayed unmatched. The V gene's germline CDR1 is SGHRS and CDR2 YFSETQ. The CDR3 covers 13 residues. Looking up the rest from reference TRBV5-1 and TRBJ2-4 gives the full variable domain: KAGVTQTPRYLIKTRGQQVTLSCSPISGHRSVSWYQQTPGQGLQFLFEYFSETQRNKGNFPGRFSGRQFSNSRSEMNVSTLELGDSALYLCASSEGQDRIQYFGAGTRLSVL.

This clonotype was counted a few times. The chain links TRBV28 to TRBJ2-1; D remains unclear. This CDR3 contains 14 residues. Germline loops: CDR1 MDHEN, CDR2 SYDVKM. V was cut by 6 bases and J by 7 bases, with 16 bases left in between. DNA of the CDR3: TGTGCCAGCAGCCCCCTACCCTTGGAAAATGAGCAGTTCTTC. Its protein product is CASSPLPLENEQFF.

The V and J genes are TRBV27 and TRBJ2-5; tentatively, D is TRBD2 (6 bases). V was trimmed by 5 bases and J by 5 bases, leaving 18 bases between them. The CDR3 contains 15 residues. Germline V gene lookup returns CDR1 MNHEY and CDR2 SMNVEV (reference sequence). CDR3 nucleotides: TGTGCCAGCAGTCCGTCTCGGAGGGGCCGCGAGACCCAGTACTTC. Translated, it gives CASSPSRRGRETQYF.

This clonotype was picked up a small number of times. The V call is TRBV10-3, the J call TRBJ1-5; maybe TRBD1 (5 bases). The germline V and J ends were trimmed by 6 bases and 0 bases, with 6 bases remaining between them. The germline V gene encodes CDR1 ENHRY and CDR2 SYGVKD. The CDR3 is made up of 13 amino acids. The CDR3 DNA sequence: TGTGCCATCAGGGGGGGTAGCAATCAGCCCCAGCATTTT. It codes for CAIRGGSNQPQHF.

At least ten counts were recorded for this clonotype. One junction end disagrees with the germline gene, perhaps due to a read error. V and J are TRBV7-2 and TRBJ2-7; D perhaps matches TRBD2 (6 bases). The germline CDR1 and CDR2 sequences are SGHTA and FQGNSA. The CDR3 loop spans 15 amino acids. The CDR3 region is CASSLGGVRSYEQYF. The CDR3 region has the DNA TGCGCCAGCAGCCTCGGGGGTGTCAGATCCTACGAGCAGTACTTC. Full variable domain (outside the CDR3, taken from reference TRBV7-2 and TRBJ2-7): GAGVSQSPSNKVTEKGKDVELRCDPISGHTALYWYRQSLGQGLEFLIYFQGNSAPDKSGLPSDRFSAERTGGSVSTLTIQRTQQEDSAVYLCASSLGGVRSYEQYFGPGTRLTVT.

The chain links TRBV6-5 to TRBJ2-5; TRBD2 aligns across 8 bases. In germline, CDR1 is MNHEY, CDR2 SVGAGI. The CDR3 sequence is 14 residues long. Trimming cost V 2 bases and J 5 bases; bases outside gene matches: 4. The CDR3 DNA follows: TGTGCCAGCAGTTACCGGGGGGGAAAGGAGACCCAGTACTTC. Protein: CASSYRGGKETQYF.

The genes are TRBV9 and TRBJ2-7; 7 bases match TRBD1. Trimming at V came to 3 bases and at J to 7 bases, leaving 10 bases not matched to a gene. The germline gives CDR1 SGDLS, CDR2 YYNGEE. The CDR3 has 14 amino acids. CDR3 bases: TGTGCCAGCAGCGAGGGGGCGGTGAGGGGGGAGCAGTACTTC. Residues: CASSEGAVRGEQYF.

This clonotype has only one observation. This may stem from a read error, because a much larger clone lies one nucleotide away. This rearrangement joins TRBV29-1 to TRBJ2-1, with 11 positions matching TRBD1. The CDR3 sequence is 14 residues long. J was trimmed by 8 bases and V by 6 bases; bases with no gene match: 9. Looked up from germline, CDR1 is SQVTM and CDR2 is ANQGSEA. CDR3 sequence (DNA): TGCAGCGTGTTTCCAGGGACAGGGGGTTATGAGCAGTTCTTC. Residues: CSVFPGTGGYEQFF.

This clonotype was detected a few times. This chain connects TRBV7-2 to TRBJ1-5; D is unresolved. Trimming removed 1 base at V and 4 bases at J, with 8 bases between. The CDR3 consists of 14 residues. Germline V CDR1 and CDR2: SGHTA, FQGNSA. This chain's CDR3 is CASSLGAGNQPQHF. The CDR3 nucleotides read TGTGCCAGCAGCTTAGGGGCGGGGAATCAGCCCCAGCATTTT.